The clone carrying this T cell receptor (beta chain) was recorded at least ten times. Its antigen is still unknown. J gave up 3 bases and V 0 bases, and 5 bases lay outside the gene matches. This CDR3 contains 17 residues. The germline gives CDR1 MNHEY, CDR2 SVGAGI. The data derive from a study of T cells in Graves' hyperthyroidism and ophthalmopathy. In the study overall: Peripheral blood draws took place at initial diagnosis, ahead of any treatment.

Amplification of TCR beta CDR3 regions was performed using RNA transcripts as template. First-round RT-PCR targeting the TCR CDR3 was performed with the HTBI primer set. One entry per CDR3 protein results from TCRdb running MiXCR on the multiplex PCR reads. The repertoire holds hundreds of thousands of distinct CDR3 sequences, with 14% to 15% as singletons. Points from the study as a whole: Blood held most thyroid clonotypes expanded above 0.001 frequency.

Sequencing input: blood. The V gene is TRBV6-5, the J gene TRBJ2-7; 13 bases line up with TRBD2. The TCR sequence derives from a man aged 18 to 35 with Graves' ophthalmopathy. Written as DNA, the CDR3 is TGTGCCAGCAGTTACTCGGGACTAGCGGGGTCCATCTACGAGCAGTACTTC. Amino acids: CASSYSGLAGSIYEQYF.